This T cell receptor (beta chain) derives from a study of cytomegalovirus exposure and HLA in healthy donors. The CDR3 contains 14 residues. Germline assignment: CDR1 SGHDT and CDR2 YYEEEE. V shed 2 bases and J shed 4 bases, with 13 bases lying between them. The PCR had 60 Vbeta and 13 Jbeta primers. Profiling relied on immunoSEQ multiplex PCR, and the TCRdb table lists in-frame clones only, not all of them. Here the sample spans 150,000 to 170,000 clones, about three quarters being singletons. Material: PBMCs. The chain links TRBV5-6 to TRBJ2-7; weak D call: TRBD2 (6 bases). The TCR was taken from a woman in her thirties or forties in good health and CMV-seronegative. Written as DNA, the CDR3 is TGTGCCAGCAGCTTTCGCGGGATAGCATACGAGCAGTACTTC. Encoded protein: CASSFRGIAYEQYF.